The rows below give T cell receptor beta chains drawn from one sample of a study of post-analysis software for immune sequencing data. TCRdb processed the PCR reads anew with MiXCR; each CDR3 protein has one entry. The table lists a few hundred thousand distinct CDR3 sequences, 30% to 45% of them singletons, with under 5% in the top ten. The sequenced sample was blood. Source of these receptors: a girl aged 10 to 17 with multiple sclerosis. Both conserved end residues are part of each CDR3. A D gene is named only where the DNA matches it firmly. Only part of the rows carry a size: once, few, many, or a class if the clone is expanded.

abundance	v_gene	d_gene	j_gene	CDR3aa	CDR3nt
.	TRBV5-1	.	TRBJ2-3	CAGSLAGSTDTQYF	TGCGCCGGCAGCTTGGCAGGAAGCACAGATACGCAGTATTTT
many	TRBV4-2	.	TRBJ1-1	CASSQASGRVNTEAFF	TGTGCCAGCAGCCAAGCCTCAGGGAGGGTGAACACTGAAGCTTTCTTT
few	TRBV28	.	TRBJ1-4	CASSSSGMTNEKLFF	TGTGCCAGCAGTTCATCAGGGATGACTAATGAAAAACTGTTTTTT
once	TRBV6-5	.	TRBJ1-1	CASRSTGRGTEAFF	TGCGCCAGCAGATCTACAGGGAGGGGCACTGAAGCTTTCTTT
.	TRBV5-6	.	TRBJ2-7	CASSNRRREQYF	TGTGCCAGCAGCAACCGTCGAAGAGAGCAGTACTTC
many	TRBV12-3/TRBV12-4	.	TRBJ2-1	CASSLSGKSGNEQFF	TGTGCCAGCAGTTTAAGTGGGAAGTCGGGGAATGAGCAGTTCTTC
few	TRBV7-7	.	TRBJ2-5	CASSFAPPDSKETQYF	TGTGCTAGCAGCTTCGCCCCGCCAGATTCCAAGGAGACCCAGTACTTC
.	TRBV14	.	TRBJ2-3	CASSQGRRRKRYF	TGTGCCAGCAGCCAAGGACGGCGTAGAAAGAGGTATTTT
.	TRBV5-1	.	TRBJ2-7	CASSPRGDSGLYEQYF	TGCGCCAGCAGCCCGCGGGGTGACAGCGGACTCTACGAGCAGTACTTC
.	TRBV28	TRBD1	TRBJ2-4	CASSAGGDIQYF	TGTGCCAGCAGTGCAGGGGGCGACATTCAGTACTTC
many	TRBV9	TRBD2	TRBJ2-1	CASSPNRGGQNEQFF	TGTGCCAGCAGCCCGAACCGGGGGGGGCAGAATGAGCAGTTCTTC
many	TRBV3-1	TRBD2	TRBJ2-1	CASSLAGGQDEQFF	TGTGCCAGCAGCCTAGCGGGGGGGCAGGATGAGCAGTTCTTC
few	TRBV3-1	.	TRBJ1-1	CASSQHRVEVPEAFF	TGTGCCAGCAGCCAACACAGGGTGGAGGTTCCTGAAGCTTTCTTT
.	TRBV7-3	TRBD2	TRBJ2-1	CTSSLWSGSSYNEQFF	TGTACCAGCAGCTTATGGAGCGGGAGCTCCTACAATGAGCAGTTCTTC
many	TRBV10-3	.	TRBJ2-5	CAISGSDGETQYF	TGTGCCATCAGTGGGAGTGATGGAGAGACCCAGTACTTC
many	TRBV6-5	.	TRBJ1-4	CASSYFGKELFF	TGTGCCAGCAGTTACTTCGGGAAAGAGCTGTTTTTT
.	TRBV7-2	.	TRBJ1-1	CASSFRQLGTNTEAFF	TGTGCCAGCAGCTTTAGACAGCTGGGCACGAACACTGAAGCTTTCTTT
.	TRBV29-1	.	TRBJ2-3	CSVVGRTTDTQYF	TGCAGCGTTGTAGGCAGAACGACAGATACGCAGTATTTT
.	TRBV20-1	TRBD1	TRBJ2-7	CSALTQGAHYEQYF	TGCAGTGCCCTAACCCAGGGGGCCCACTACGAGCAGTACTTC
.	TRBV6-5	TRBD1	TRBJ2-1	CASRSGGTGYHEQFF	TGTGCCAGCAGGTCCGGAGGGACAGGGTACCATGAGCAGTTCTTC
few	TRBV5-1	.	TRBJ2-5	CASSLAGGLGEAQYF	TGCGCCAGCAGCTTGGCCGGGGGGCTGGGGGAGGCCCAGTACTTC
many	TRBV4-1	.	TRBJ1-5	CASSQGGGGQPQHF	TGCGCCAGCAGCCAGGGGGGCGGGGGTCAGCCCCAGCATTTT
many	TRBV27	.	TRBJ2-1	CASSRATGAVTYNEQFF	TGTGCCAGCAGTAGGGCCACGGGGGCCGTTACCTACAATGAGCAGTTCTTC
.	TRBV20-1	.	TRBJ1-1	CSVGGQAVYRNTEAFF	TGCAGTGTTGGGGGTCAGGCAGTTTATCGAAACACTGAAGCTTTCTTT
.	TRBV10-3	.	TRBJ1-1	CAISDSSEAFF	TGTGCCATCAGTGACAGTAGTGAAGCTTTCTTT
.	TRBV29-1	.	TRBJ2-3	CSVGTLVDTQYF	TGCAGCGTAGGGACGTTGGTAGATACGCAGTATTTT
few	TRBV6-2/TRBV6-3	.	TRBJ2-3	CASRGGDTQYF	TGTGCCAGCAGAGGAGGAGATACGCAGTATTTT
.	TRBV12-3/TRBV12-4	.	TRBJ1-4	CASSSGGTDNEKLFF	TGTGCCAGCAGCTCGGGTGGCACCGATAATGAAAAACTGTTTTTT
many	TRBV9	TRBD2	TRBJ2-3	CASSPTSGYTDTQYF	TGTGCCAGCAGCCCGACTAGCGGGTACACAGATACGCAGTATTTT
few	TRBV6-5	.	TRBJ1-2	CASSPQRIAFYGYTF	TGTGCCAGCAGTCCGCAGCGGATAGCCTTCTATGGCTACACCTTC
many	TRBV9	TRBD2	TRBJ2-5	CASSVEAGGPRETQYF	TGTGCCAGCAGCGTAGAAGCGGGGGGGCCTCGAGAGACCCAGTACTTC